The 29 T cell receptor beta chains below were found in one sample sequenced in a study of blood T cell repertoires in COVID-19 (dated by TCRdb to about 2020). Preparation of the library involved the immunoSEQ multiplex PCR assay. The source is immuneACCESS, and TCRdb retained only in-frame sequences with V and J called. Part of the clones is not carried over; for the studies checked, unresolved V genes explain less than half of this, and the remainder is unexplained. The sample table holds some 260,000 clones, of which 80% to 90% were seen once. Roughly a tenth of the sample comes from the top ten. The material sequenced was peripheral blood. These receptors were taken from a woman in her 70s with COVID-19, enrolled during active disease.

The chain uses TRBV11-3 and TRBJ2-7, with 11 bases aligning to TRBD2. J was trimmed by 1 base and V by 5 bases; bases with no gene match: 4. Germline CDR1 is SGHNT and CDR2 is YENEEA. This CDR3 has 15 residues. CDR3: CASSRGLAESYEQYF. Written as DNA, the CDR3 is TGTGCCAGCAGCCGGGGACTAGCGGAATCCTACGAGCAGTACTTC.

V and J are TRBV9 and TRBJ2-2; 10 bases line up with TRBD2. Germline V gene lookup returns CDR1 SGDLS and CDR2 YYNGEE. The CDR3 runs 16 residues. V trimming: 4 bases; J trimming: 4 bases; junction bases outside the gene matches: 7. The CDR3 DNA reads as TGTGCCAGCAGCCCTAGCGGGAGTGGGCGCACCGGGGAGCTGTTTTTT. The encoded protein is CASSPSGSGRTGELFF.

The genes are TRBV11-2 and TRBJ1-2, with D maybe TRBD1 (5 bases). The V end was cut by 0 bases, the J end by 7 bases, with 9 bases between. The germline V gene has CDR1 SGHAT and CDR2 FQNNGV. This CDR3 has 13 residues. The CDR3 region is CASSLDLGAGYTF. The CDR3 region has the DNA TGTGCCAGCAGCTTAGATTTAGGGGCTGGCTACACCTTC. Combining the CDR3 with reference TRBV11-2 and TRBJ1-2 gives the whole variable domain EAGVAQSPRYKIIEKRQSVAFWCNPISGHATLYWYQQILGQGPKLLIQFQNNGVVDDSQLPKDRFSAERLKGVDSTLKIQPAKLEDSAVYLCASSLDLGAGYTFGSGTRLTVV.

V gene TRBV6-2 or TRBV6-3 combines with J gene TRBJ1-5; no reliable D call. The germline CDR1 and CDR2 sequences are MNHEY and SVGEGT. There are 15 residues in the CDR3. V lost 4 bases to trimming and J lost 5 bases, with 15 bases between them. CDR3 nucleotide sequence: TGTGCCAGCAGTTTACCGCGGAATGGCGATCAGCCCCAGCATTTT. Its protein is CASSLPRNGDQPQHF.

V usage is TRBV5-4 and J usage is TRBJ1-2, with a tentative D call TRBD1 (6 bases). This CDR3 has 14 residues. V was shortened by 4 bases and J by 8 bases, with 18 bases between the two germline ends. CDR1 SGHNT and CDR2 YYREEE come from the germline V gene (reference sequence). CDR3 nucleotides: TGTGCCAGCAGCCCAGATGTCAGGGGTTTAGGCTACACCTTC. Encoded protein: CASSPDVRGLGYTF.

V is TRBV4-2 and J is TRBJ2-7; the match to TRBD2 covers 7 bases. Germline V CDR1 and CDR2: LGHNA, YNFKEQ. The CDR3 consists of 16 residues. V was pared by 1 base and J by 3 bases, with 9 bases of the junction left unmatched. CDR3 coding DNA: TGTGCCAGCAGCCAAGCGGGGGGAGGGCGGTACTACGAGCAGTACTTC. Protein: CASSQAGGGRYYEQYF.

This clone has only one observation. V is TRBV5-4 and J is TRBJ2-3; 7 bases are shared with TRBD2. There are 16 residues in the CDR3. With V trimmed by 4 bases and J by 0 bases, 8 bases remained unmatched. The germline gives CDR1 SGHNT, CDR2 YYREEE (reference sequence). CDR3 in amino acids: CASSPRISGSTDTQYF. The CDR3 DNA reads as TGTGCCAGCAGCCCCCGTATTAGCGGGAGCACAGATACGCAGTATTTT. The full variable domain, with the rest looked up from reference TRBV5-4 and TRBJ2-3, is ETGVTQSPTHLIKTRGQQVTLRCSSQSGHNTVSWYQQALGQGPQFIFQYYREEENGRGNFPPRFSGLQFPNYSSELNVNALELDDSALYLCASSPRISGSTDTQYFGPGTRLTVL.

The chain uses TRBV30 and TRBJ1-5; D ambiguous. Trimming left V 2 bases short and J 5 bases short, with 10 bases between. CDR3 length: 13 residues. In germline, CDR1 is GTSNPN, CDR2 SVGIG (reference sequence). The CDR3 spells CAWSSRRYQPQHF. CDR3 in DNA: TGTGCCTGGAGTAGCAGGAGGTATCAGCCCCAGCATTTT.

V usage is TRBV24-1 and J usage is TRBJ2-5; no firm D call. Trimming removed 9 bases from V and 1 base from J, with 8 bases in between. The germline V gene encodes CDR1 KGHDR and CDR2 SFDVKD. The CDR3 is 12 amino acids. CDR3 region: CATAGGQETQYF. In DNA form, the CDR3 reads TGTGCCACCGCCGGCGGCCAAGAGACCCAGTACTTC.

This chain uses TRBV2 with TRBJ1-2, with D perhaps matching TRBD1 (6 bases). The germline V and J ends were trimmed by 7 bases and 6 bases, with 15 bases remaining between them. Germline CDR1 is SNHLY and CDR2 is FYNNEI. This CDR3 contains 13 residues. The CDR3 loop reads CASTRGRSDGYTF. DNA for the CDR3: TGTGCCAGCACCAGGGGCCGGAGCGATGGCTACACCTTC.

The chain employs TRBV6-5 and TRBJ2-1, with TRBD2 identical over 8 bases. V trimming: 5 bases; J trimming: 4 bases; junction bases outside the gene matches: 4. Germline V gives CDR1 MNHEY, CDR2 SVGAGI. The CDR3 sequence is 14 residues long. CDR3 protein: CASSQRELYNEQFF. Here the CDR3 DNA reads TGTGCCAGCAGTCAGCGGGAGTTGTACAATGAGCAGTTCTTC.

The chain couples TRBV5-4 to TRBJ2-7; TRBD2 might be the D (6 bases). Per germline, CDR1 SGHNT and CDR2 YYREEE (reference sequence). Trimming cost V 0 bases and J 6 bases, with 10 bases left between them. The CDR3 is made up of 13 amino acids. In DNA, the CDR3 is TGTGCCAGCAGCTTGGCGGGAGTAGGCGAGCAGTACTTC. Translated, it gives CASSLAGVGEQYF.

This sequence joins TRBV9 and TRBJ2-3; 9 bases align to TRBD2. Germline trimming cut 0 bases from V and 6 bases from J; bases unmatched to any gene: 8. There are 16 residues in the CDR3. Germline CDR1 and CDR2: SGDLS and YYNGEE. Here the CDR3 DNA reads TGTGCCAGCAGCGTAGTGGGTAGCGGGAGACCGGATACGCAGTATTTT. Its protein is CASSVVGSGRPDTQYF.

The J gene is TRBJ1-5, the V gene TRBV6-5; perhaps TRBD1 as D (6 bases). CDR1 and CDR2 (germline): MNHEY, SVGAGI. The V and J ends lost 5 bases and 11 bases respectively, with 10 bases between them. The CDR3 runs 11 residues. The CDR3 region is CASSQGLTQHF. The CDR3 DNA is TGTGCCAGCAGTCAGGGGTTAACCCAGCATTTT.

This chain links TRBV20-1 with TRBJ2-7; 8 bases fit TRBD2. The germline CDR1 and CDR2 sequences are DFQATT and SNEGSKA (reference sequence). J was trimmed by 0 bases and V by 3 bases; bases with no gene match: 7. This CDR3 has 15 amino acids. The CDR3 nucleotides read TGCAGTGCTAGTCTAGGCCTAGCGGGCTCCTACGAGCAGTACTTC. Encoded protein: CSASLGLAGSYEQYF.

This clone was picked up a small number of times. The V call is TRBV5-1, the J call TRBJ2-7; 8 bases line up with TRBD1. V shed 7 bases and J 5 bases; nucleotides not matched to a gene: 17. CDR1 and CDR2 (germline): SGHRS, YFSETQ. The CDR3 is 16 residues long. Written as DNA, the CDR3 is TGCGCCAGCTGCCCTACAAACGCGGACAGGGCTAACGAGCAGTACTTC. It specifies CASCPTNADRANEQYF.

The chain employs TRBV9 and TRBJ1-2; a possible D gene is TRBD1 (6 bases). V was shortened by 4 bases and J by 0 bases, with 13 bases between the two germline ends. CDR1 SGDLS and CDR2 YYNGEE come from the germline V gene. The CDR3 contains 15 residues. The CDR3 spells CASSRTENTNYGYTF. The CDR3 nucleotides read TGTGCCAGCAGCCGGACAGAAAACACTAACTATGGCTACACCTTC.

The genes are TRBV15 and TRBJ1-1; 8 bases are shared with TRBD1. V lost 1 base to trimming and J lost 4 bases; unmatched junction nucleotides: 8. Germline V CDR1 and CDR2: LNHNV, YYDKDF (reference sequence). This CDR3 region has 16 residues. The CDR3 DNA reads as TGTGCCACCAGCAGAGGTGACAGGGGCCACCCCACTGAAGCTTTCTTT. Translation gives CATSRGDRGHPTEAFF.

This chain links TRBV7-2 with TRBJ2-7, with TRBD2 matching over 10 bases. V shed 5 bases, J shed 5 bases, and the junction held 9 bases outside the gene matches. CDR3 length equals 15 residues. Germline CDR1 reads SGHTA; CDR2 reads FQGNSA. As DNA, the CDR3 is TGTGCCAGCAGCCCCCCTAGCGGGAGTTTCCACGAGCAGTACTTC. Its translation is CASSPPSGSFHEQYF.

This clone has a single count. The V gene is TRBV2, the J gene TRBJ2-2, with D possibly being TRBD1 (5 bases). Germline CDR1 is SNHLY and CDR2 is FYNNEI. V gave up 0 bases and J gave up 5 bases, with 13 bases separating them. CDR3 size: 16 residues. In DNA, the CDR3 is TGTGCCAGCAGTGAAGCGGACATCCACTTAACCGGGGAGCTGTTTTTT. The encoded protein is CASSEADIHLTGELFF.

The J gene is TRBJ2-3, the V gene TRBV27; D possibly corresponds to TRBD2 (6 bases). Germline values: CDR1 MNHEY, CDR2 SMNVEV (reference sequence). The CDR3 spans 13 residues. The V and J ends lost 2 bases and 5 bases respectively, with 8 bases between them. CDR3 in amino acids: CASSLGGRDTQYF. The CDR3 DNA follows: TGTGCCAGCAGTTTAGGAGGGAGAGATACGCAGTATTTT.

The V call is TRBV7-9, the J call TRBJ2-3; D unclear. The germline gives CDR1 SEHNR, CDR2 FQNEAQ (reference sequence). The CDR3 is made up of 14 amino acids. The ends were cut back, 1 base at V and 2 bases at J, with 7 bases in the middle. CDR3 nucleotide sequence: TGTGCCAGCAGCTTAGGTCAGGTCACAGATACGCAGTATTTT. Translated: CASSLGQVTDTQYF.

The rearrangement uses TRBV11-2 and TRBJ1-4; unclear D gene. The CDR3 length is 14 residues. Trimming removed 1 base from V and 7 bases from J, with 10 bases in between. In germline, CDR1 is SGHAT, CDR2 FQNNGV. CDR3 coding DNA: TGTGCCAGCAGCTTAGGAGGGAGCAGTGAAAAACTGTTTTTT. Its translation is CASSLGGSSEKLFF.

A word on this clone: An end of the junction does not agree with germline; a read error may underlie this. The V and J genes are TRBV7-9 and TRBJ2-7; TRBD1 matches at 8 bases. The CDR3 has 14 residues. Looked up from germline, CDR1 is SEHNR and CDR2 is FQNEAQ (reference sequence). The CDR3 DNA reads TGTGCCAGCAGGTCGGACAGGGCCTCCCACGAGCAGTACTTC. This translates into CASRSDRASHEQYF.

The chain carries TRBV6-1 and TRBJ2-1; D may be TRBD2 (6 bases). Germline loops: CDR1 MNHNS, CDR2 SASEGT. The V gene lost 2 bases and the J gene lost 8 bases, with 19 bases spanning the gap. The CDR3 is made up of 16 amino acids. The CDR3 bases are TGTGCCAGCAGTGAATTCCTCAGCGGGCTTATGGATGAGCAGTTCTTC. Protein product: CASSEFLSGLMDEQFF.

The V gene is TRBV30, the J gene TRBJ1-1; tentatively, D is TRBD1 (5 bases). The CDR3 runs to 15 residues. From germline, CDR1 is GTSNPN and CDR2 SVGIG (reference sequence). V was cut by 2 bases and J by 6 bases, with 19 bases left in between. The CDR3 DNA follows: TGTGCCTGGAGTTCAGGGTCCAGGCTCATCGCTGAAGCTTTCTTT. This sequence encodes CAWSSGSRLIAEAFF.

This clone was counted a single time. The chain is built from TRBV19 and TRBJ1-6; a weak D match, TRBD1 (6 bases). The V gene's germline CDR1 is LNHDA and CDR2 SQIVND (reference sequence). The CDR3 is 14 residues long. V was clipped by 5 bases and J by 12 bases, with 17 bases between them. CDR3 protein: CASSSVTGSVPLHF. As DNA, the CDR3 is TGTGCCAGTAGTTCGGTGACAGGATCGGTACCCCTCCACTTT.

This sequence joins TRBV20-1 and TRBJ1-1; 8 bases line up with TRBD1. The CDR3 consists of 11 residues. CDR1 DFQATT and CDR2 SNEGSKA come from the germline V gene (reference sequence). J lost 6 bases, V lost 5 bases, and 2 bases had no gene match. CDR3 protein: CSALQGAEAFF. In DNA form, the CDR3 reads TGCAGTGCTTTACAGGGGGCTGAAGCTTTCTTT.

V usage is TRBV19 and J usage is TRBJ2-3, with 7 bases fitting TRBD2. Losses at the gene ends were 3 bases for V and 2 bases for J; bases not matched to a gene: 2. CDR3 length: 14 amino acids. Germline-derived CDR1 and CDR2 are LNHDA and SQIVND (reference sequence). CDR3 protein: CASSMSGNTDTQYF. Here the CDR3 DNA reads TGTGCCAGTAGTATGAGCGGGAACACAGATACGCAGTATTTT.